A selection of T cell receptor beta chains follows, all from one sample in a study of CXCR3-negative and CXCR3-positive naive CD8 T cells. TCRdb re-called the 5' RACE reads and gives one entry per CDR3 protein, without DNA. This repertoire comprises more than 50,000 distinct CDR3 sequences; its ten largest clones make up approximately 0.45%. The source material was naive CXCR3- CD8+ T cells from blood. These receptors all come from a human donor in good health. Some clones in this sample may be carry-over from other donors' samples. CDR3s include the opening cysteine and the closing phenylalanine or tryptophan. The order of the fields is J gene, V gene, CDR3 protein.

J: TRBJ2-5
V: TRBV12-3/TRBV12-4
CDR3: CASRRGSEETQYF

J: TRBJ1-1
V: TRBV7-9
CDR3: CASSSWGPEAFF

J: TRBJ2-1
V: TRBV7-9
CDR3: CASSLVSYNEQFF

J: TRBJ2-7
V: TRBV28
CDR3: CASSEGGTGAYEQYF

J: TRBJ1-1
V: TRBV29-1
CDR3: CSLILSGTEAFF

J: TRBJ2-7
V: TRBV4-1
CDR3: CASSPQAASNYEQYF

J: TRBJ2-3
V: TRBV12-5
CDR3: CASGLVLYGLAGSADTQYF

J: TRBJ2-2
V: TRBV7-6
CDR3: CASSSLGTGSPGELFF

J: TRBJ2-2
V: TRBV20-1
CDR3: CSAINRDPNTGELFF

J: TRBJ2-3
V: TRBV7-6
CDR3: CASSSQLAGEITDTQYF

J: TRBJ1-3
V: TRBV7-3
CDR3: CASSLLGQAGNTIYF

J: TRBJ2-7
V: TRBV28
CDR3: CASSLWAEEKIYEQYF

J: TRBJ1-4
V: TRBV18
CDR3: CASSPDVNEKLFF

J: TRBJ2-2
V: TRBV29-1
CDR3: CSGSRDEGFPGELFF

J: TRBJ2-2
V: TRBV2
CDR3: CASSDPGQGDGELFF

J: TRBJ2-7
V: TRBV9
CDR3: CASSVGTGGPPNEQYF

J: TRBJ2-5
V: TRBV6-5
CDR3: CASSPGAGQETQYF

J: TRBJ2-1
V: TRBV27
CDR3: CASSSPLGQFF